What follows is one T cell receptor beta chain and its context. The trim removed 0 bases at V and 5 bases at J, leaving 18 bases unmatched. In germline, CDR1 is SGHRS, CDR2 YFSETQ. The CDR3 totals 19 residues. The sample is drawn from a study of blood T cell repertoires in COVID-19. Across the whole study: Sites in the United States, Italy and Spain provided acute and convalescent COVID-19 samples. Sample material is recorded as cDNA or gDNA derived from T cells, B-cell-depleted T cells, or PBMCs.

Study processing details: Reference gene primer amplification yielded estimated nucleated cell counts. Generated by immunoSEQ multiplex PCR, the TCRdb table keeps only in-frame clones and is missing some. That table supplies the V and J calls and clone size; D and trimming were determined from the DNA. The profile covers fewer than 350,000 clones, with 86% appearing a single time and approximately 9% taken by the ten largest. The chain carries TRBV5-1 and TRBJ2-7; 9 positions agree with TRBD2. Sequencing was done on a sample of peripheral blood. The TCR comes from a man between 35 and 55 years old with active or convalescent COVID-19. The CDR3 reads CASSLDRLTRSGGIHEQYF. CDR3 sequence (DNA): TGCGCCAGCAGCTTGGATCGCCTGACTAGGAGCGGGGGGATCCACGAGCAGTACTTC.